This is a list of T cell receptor beta chains from one sample in a study of OX40 agonist ivuxolimab in advanced cancers. The table came from immunoSEQ multiplex PCR; TCRdb's copy has only in-frame clones and leaves some out. The data contain roughly 60,000 clones, 85% to 95% of them singletons. Sequences were derived from CD4+ or CD8+ T cells sorted from blood, sampled in a trial of the OX40 agonist ivuxolimab. The receptors originated from an adult with an advanced solid tumor such as melanoma, head and neck, liver or kidney cancer. The CDR3 runs from the conserved cysteine through the conserved F or W. D genes are given only for firm matches. Where a row states a size, it is once, few, many or the class of an expanded clone; other rows omit it.

CDR3 length: 15
clone size: NA
J gene: TRBJ2-3
V gene: TRBV5-1
D gene: TRBD1
CDR3 DNA: TGCGCCAGCAGCTTGGGGACAGGAGGCACAGATACGCAGTATTTT
CDR3 protein: CASSLGTGGTDTQYF

CDR3 length: 17
clone size: NA
J gene: TRBJ2-2
V gene: TRBV19
D gene: TRBD2
CDR3 DNA: TGTGCCAGTAGTTTGGGACTAGCGGGAGTTGGCACCGGGGAGCTGTTTTTT
CDR3 protein: CASSLGLAGVGTGELFF

CDR3 length: 17
clone size: NA
J gene: TRBJ2-3
V gene: TRBV9
D gene: NA
CDR3 DNA: TGTGCCAGCAGCGTAGTCGCGGCCTCCACTTCGGCAGATACGCAGTATTTT
CDR3 protein: CASSVVAASTSADTQYF

CDR3 length: 19
clone size: NA
J gene: TRBJ2-7
V gene: TRBV13
D gene: TRBD2
CDR3 DNA: TGTGCCAGCAGCTCTAAGGGACTAGCGGGAGGGCCACAATCCTACGAGCAGTACTTC
CDR3 protein: CASSSKGLAGGPQSYEQYF

CDR3 length: 17
clone size: NA
J gene: TRBJ2-6
V gene: TRBV19
D gene: TRBD1
CDR3 DNA: TGTGCCAGTAGTAATGGCAGGGGGCGTTCTGGGGCCAACGTCCTGACTTTC
CDR3 protein: CASSNGRGRSGANVLTF

CDR3 length: 16
clone size: once
J gene: TRBJ2-3
V gene: TRBV9
D gene: NA
CDR3 DNA: TGTGCCAGCAGCGTAGGGAGGGGTTGGTCGGGAGATACGCAGTATTTT
CDR3 protein: CASSVGRGWSGDTQYF

CDR3 length: 16
clone size: once
J gene: TRBJ2-7
V gene: TRBV5-8
D gene: TRBD2
CDR3 DNA: TGTGCCAGCAGCCGAAAAGGTAGTGGGGGGGCCTACGAGCAGTACTTC
CDR3 protein: CASSRKGSGGAYEQYF

CDR3 length: 15
clone size: NA
J gene: TRBJ2-4
V gene: TRBV19
D gene: NA
CDR3 DNA: TGTGCCAGTAGTATAGGCCCCATAGCCAAAAACATTCAGTACTTC
CDR3 protein: CASSIGPIAKNIQYF

CDR3 length: 17
clone size: NA
J gene: TRBJ2-1
V gene: TRBV5-6
D gene: TRBD2
CDR3 DNA: TGTGCCAGCAGCTTTGGGAGCCTTAGCGGGACTCTAGGTGAGCAGTTCTTC
CDR3 protein: CASSFGSLSGTLGEQFF

CDR3 length: 14
clone size: NA
J gene: TRBJ1-2
V gene: TRBV6-6
D gene: NA
CDR3 DNA: TGTGCCAGCAATTACAGCGGGAGGGAGGCCGGCTACACCTTC
CDR3 protein: CASNYSGREAGYTF